This T cell receptor (beta chain) was sequenced in a study of cytomegalovirus exposure and HLA in healthy donors. Whole-study findings and limits: TCR beta V segments were, for the most part, productive about 87% or about 30% of the time in an earlier analysis.

On this clone: Its cognate antigen is unknown.

CDR1 SGDLS and CDR2 YYNGEE come from the germline V gene. Deletions cut 0 bases from V and 5 bases from J, with 8 bases between. This CDR3 is 14 amino acids long. The PCR used 60 Vbeta and 13 Jbeta primers. TCRdb's copy holds only in-frame clones and misses some; the assay was immunoSEQ multiplex PCR. Of over 70,000 clones listed, 80% are singletons. The chain couples TRBV9 to TRBJ2-2, with TRBD2 as a possible D gene (6 bases). This TCR derives from a woman aged 45-65 years in good health and CMV-seropositive. The source material was PBMCs. The CDR3: CASSVGGETGELFF. CDR3 bases: TGTGCCAGCAGCGTAGGGGGGGAAACCGGGGAGCTGTTTTTT.